This entry describes one T cell receptor (beta chain). Its antigen is currently unknown. CDR1 is SGDLS and CDR2 is YYNGEE in the germline V gene. Trimming cost V 3 bases and J 4 bases; bases outside gene matches: 10. This CDR3 spans 16 amino acids. The data were obtained in a study of cytomegalovirus exposure and HLA in healthy donors. Study-wide findings and caveats: Generally TCR sequences proved uncommon, though certain public TCRs appeared in numerous donors.

Primers included in the PCR were 60 Vbeta and 13 Jbeta primers. The data were produced by immunoSEQ multiplex PCR, yet TCRdb's version contains in-frame clones alone and is incomplete. The sample includes under 110,000 clones, more than 70% of them seen just once. Sequenced: PBMCs. The sequence was obtained from a man aged 25 to 45 in good health and CMV-seronegative. V usage is TRBV9 and J usage is TRBJ2-1, with 7 bases matching TRBD2. The CDR3: CASSAHERGRYNEQFF. CDR3 nucleotides: TGTGCCAGCAGCGCACACGAGCGGGGTCGGTACAATGAGCAGTTCTTC. The full variable domain, its missing parts supplied by reference TRBV9 and TRBJ2-1, is DSGVTQTPKHLITATGQRVTLRCSPRSGDLSVYWYQQSLDQGLQFLIQYYNGEERAKGNILERFSAQQFPDLHSELNLSSLELGDSALYFCASSAHERGRYNEQFFGPGTRLTVL.